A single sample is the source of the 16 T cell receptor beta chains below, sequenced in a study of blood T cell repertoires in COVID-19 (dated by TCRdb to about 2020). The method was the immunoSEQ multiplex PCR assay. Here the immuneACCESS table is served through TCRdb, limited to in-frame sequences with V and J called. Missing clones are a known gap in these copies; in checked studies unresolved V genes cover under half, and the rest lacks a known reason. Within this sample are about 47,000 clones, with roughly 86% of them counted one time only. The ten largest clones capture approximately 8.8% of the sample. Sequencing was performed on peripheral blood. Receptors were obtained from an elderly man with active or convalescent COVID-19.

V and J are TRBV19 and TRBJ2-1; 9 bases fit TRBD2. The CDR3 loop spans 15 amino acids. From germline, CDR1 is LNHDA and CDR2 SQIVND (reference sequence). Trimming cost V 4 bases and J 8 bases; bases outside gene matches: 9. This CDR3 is CASSTPGLALYEQFF. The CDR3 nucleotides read TGTGCCAGTAGTACACCGGGACTAGCACTATATGAGCAGTTCTTC.

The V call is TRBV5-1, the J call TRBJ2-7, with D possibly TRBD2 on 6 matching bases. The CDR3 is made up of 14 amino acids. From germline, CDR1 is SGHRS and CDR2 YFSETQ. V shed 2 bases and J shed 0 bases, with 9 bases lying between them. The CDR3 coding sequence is TGCGCCAGCAGCTTTTTGGGGGGCTCCTACGAGCAGTACTTC. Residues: CASSFLGGSYEQYF. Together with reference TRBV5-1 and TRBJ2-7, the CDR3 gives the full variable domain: KAGVTQTPRYLIKTRGQQVTLSCSPISGHRSVSWYQQTPGQGLQFLFEYFSETQRNKGNFPGRFSGRQFSNSRSEMNVSTLELGDSALYLCASSFLGGSYEQYFGPGTRLTVT.

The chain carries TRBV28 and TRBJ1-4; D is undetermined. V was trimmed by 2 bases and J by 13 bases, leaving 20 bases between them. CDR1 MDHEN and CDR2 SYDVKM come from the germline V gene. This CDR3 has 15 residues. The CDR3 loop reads CASSLPAVKARRLFF. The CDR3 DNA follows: TGTGCCAGCAGTTTACCCGCGGTAAAAGCCCGCAGACTGTTTTTT.

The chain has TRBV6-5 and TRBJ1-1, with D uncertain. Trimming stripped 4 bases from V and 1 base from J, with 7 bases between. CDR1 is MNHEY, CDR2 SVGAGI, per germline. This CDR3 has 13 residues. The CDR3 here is CASSLYRNTEAFF. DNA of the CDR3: TGTGCCAGCAGTTTGTACAGGAACACTGAAGCTTTCTTT.

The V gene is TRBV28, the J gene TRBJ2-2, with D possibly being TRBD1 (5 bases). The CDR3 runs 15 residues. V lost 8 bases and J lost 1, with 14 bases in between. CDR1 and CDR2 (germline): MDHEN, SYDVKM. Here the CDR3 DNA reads TGTGCCAGCTCCAGGGCAGGCCAGAACACCGGGGAGCTGTTTTTT. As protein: CASSRAGQNTGELFF.

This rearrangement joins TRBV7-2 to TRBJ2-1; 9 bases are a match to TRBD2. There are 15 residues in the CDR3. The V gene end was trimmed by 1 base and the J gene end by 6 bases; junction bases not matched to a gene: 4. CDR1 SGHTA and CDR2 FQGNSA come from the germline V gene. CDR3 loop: CASSLVLAGSNEQFF. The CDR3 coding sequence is TGTGCCAGCAGCTTAGTACTAGCGGGTTCCAATGAGCAGTTCTTC.

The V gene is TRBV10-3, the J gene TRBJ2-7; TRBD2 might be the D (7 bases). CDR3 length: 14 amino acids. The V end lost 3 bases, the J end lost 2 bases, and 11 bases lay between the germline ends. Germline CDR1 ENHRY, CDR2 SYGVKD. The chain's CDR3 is CAISEQGGPYEQYF. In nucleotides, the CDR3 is TGTGCCATCAGTGAACAGGGAGGGCCCTACGAGCAGTACTTC.

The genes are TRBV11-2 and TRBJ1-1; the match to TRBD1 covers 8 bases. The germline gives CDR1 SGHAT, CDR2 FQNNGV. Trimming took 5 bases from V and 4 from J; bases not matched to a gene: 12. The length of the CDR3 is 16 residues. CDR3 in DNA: TGTGCCAGCAGCCCCGGGACAGGTCGACTGGGCACTGAAGCTTTCTTT. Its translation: CASSPGTGRLGTEAFF.

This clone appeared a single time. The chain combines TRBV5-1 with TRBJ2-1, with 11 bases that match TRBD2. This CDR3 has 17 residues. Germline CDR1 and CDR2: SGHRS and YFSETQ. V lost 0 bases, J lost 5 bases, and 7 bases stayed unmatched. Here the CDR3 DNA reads TGCGCCAGCAGCTTGGGCCTTCTAGCGGGGGGCAACAATGAGCAGTTCTTC. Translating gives CASSLGLLAGGNNEQFF.

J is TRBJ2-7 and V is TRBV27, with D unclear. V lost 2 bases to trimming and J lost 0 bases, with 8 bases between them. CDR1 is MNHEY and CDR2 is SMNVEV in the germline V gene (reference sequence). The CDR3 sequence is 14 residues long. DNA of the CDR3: TGTGCCAGCAGTTTAGCGGCAAGCTCCTACGAGCAGTACTTC. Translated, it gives CASSLAASSYEQYF.

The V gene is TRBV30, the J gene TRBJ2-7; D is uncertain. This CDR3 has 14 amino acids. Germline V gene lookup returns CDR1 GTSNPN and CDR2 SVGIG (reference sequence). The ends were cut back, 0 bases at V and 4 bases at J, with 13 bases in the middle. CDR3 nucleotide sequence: TGTGCCTGGAGTGTCGGTATATCCACTTACGAGCAGTACTTC. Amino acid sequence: CAWSVGISTYEQYF.

The CDR3 coding sequence is TGCAGCGTCGCCAGCTCTGGAAACACCATATATTTT. Encoded protein: CSVASSGNTIYF. V gene TRBV29-1 combines with J gene TRBJ1-3; D call uncertain. Germline values: CDR1 SQVTM, CDR2 ANQGSEA. Trimming left V 6 bases short and J 0 bases short, with 6 bases between. This CDR3 spans 12 amino acids.

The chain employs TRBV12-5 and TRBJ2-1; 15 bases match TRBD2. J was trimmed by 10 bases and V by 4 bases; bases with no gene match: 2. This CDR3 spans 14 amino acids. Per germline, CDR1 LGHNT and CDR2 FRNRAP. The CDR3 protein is CASGSGTSGGEQFF. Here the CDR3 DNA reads TGTGCTAGTGGTTCCGGGACTAGCGGGGGGGAGCAGTTCTTC.

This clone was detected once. This CDR3 is CASSLAGSEGAGELFF. The CDR3 coding sequence is TGTGCCAGCAGCTTGGCGGGTAGCGAGGGCGCCGGGGAGCTGTTTTTT. The chain is built from TRBV5-4 and TRBJ2-2; TRBD2 might be the D (5 bases). The CDR3 covers 16 residues. Trimming shortened V by 0 bases and J by 6 bases, and 15 bases separated the two germline ends. Germline CDR1 reads SGHNT; CDR2 reads YYREEE (reference sequence).

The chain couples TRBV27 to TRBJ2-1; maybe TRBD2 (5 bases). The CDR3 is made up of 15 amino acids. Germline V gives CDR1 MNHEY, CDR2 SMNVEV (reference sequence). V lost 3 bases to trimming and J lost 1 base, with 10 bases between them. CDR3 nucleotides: TGTGCCAGCAGTTTGTGGGCGGGTTCCTACAATGAGCAGTTCTTC. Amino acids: CASSLWAGSYNEQFF.

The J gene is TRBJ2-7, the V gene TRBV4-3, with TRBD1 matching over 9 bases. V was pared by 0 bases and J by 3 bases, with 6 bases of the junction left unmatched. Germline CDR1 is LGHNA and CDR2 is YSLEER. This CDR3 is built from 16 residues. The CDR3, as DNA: TGCGCCAGCAGCCAAGAATTCGGGACAGGGAGCTACGAGCAGTACTTC. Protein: CASSQEFGTGSYEQYF.